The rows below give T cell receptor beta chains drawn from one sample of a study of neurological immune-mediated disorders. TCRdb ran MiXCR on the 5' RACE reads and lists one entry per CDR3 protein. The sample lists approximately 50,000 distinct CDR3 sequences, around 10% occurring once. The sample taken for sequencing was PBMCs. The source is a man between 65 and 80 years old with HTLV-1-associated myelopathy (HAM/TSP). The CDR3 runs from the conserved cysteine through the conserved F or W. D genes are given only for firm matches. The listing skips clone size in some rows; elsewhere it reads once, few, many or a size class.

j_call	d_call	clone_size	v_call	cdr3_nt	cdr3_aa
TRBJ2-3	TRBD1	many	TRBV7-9	TGTGCCAGCAGCTCACAGGGGTGGGACACAGATACGCAGTATTTT	CASSSQGWDTDTQYF
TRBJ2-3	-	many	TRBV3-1	TGTGCCAGCAGCGACACCCCGGATACGCAGTATTTT	CASSDTPDTQYF
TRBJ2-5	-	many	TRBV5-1	TGCGCCAGCAGCCTTATGGGCATTACCGAGACCCAGTACTTC	CASSLMGITETQYF
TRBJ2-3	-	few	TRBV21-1	TGTGCCAACATTAAACAGGGAGGTACGGCCACCCATGGTGGCACAGATACGCAGTATTTT	CANIKQGGTATHGGTDTQYF
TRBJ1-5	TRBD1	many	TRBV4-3	TGCGCCAGCAGCCAAGGACAGGGTGGACAGCCCCAGCATTTT	CASSQGQGGQPQHF
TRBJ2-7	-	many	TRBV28	TGTGCCAGCAGGGAACAGGGTTCCAATAACGAGCAGTACTTC	CASREQGSNNEQYF
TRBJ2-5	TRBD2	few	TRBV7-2	TGTGCCAGCAGCGGTAGGGCGGGAGGGGGAGAGACCCAGTACTTC	CASSGRAGGGETQYF
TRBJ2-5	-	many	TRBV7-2	TGTGCCAGCACAGTGGGTGGGGGCTTGGGAGAGACCCAGTACTTC	CASTVGGGLGETQYF
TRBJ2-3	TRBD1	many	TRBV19	TGTGCCAGCCAAAGACAGGGAGAGGCAGATACGCAGTATTTT	CASQRQGEADTQYF
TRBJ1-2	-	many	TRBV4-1	TGCGCCAGCAGCCAAGCGTGGCGATGGACTCAAGGCTACACCTTC	CASSQAWRWTQGYTF
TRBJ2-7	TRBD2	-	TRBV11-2	TGTGCCAGCAGCTCCCCGAGCGGAGGGATAGGCGGGAGGGCCAGATACGAGCAGTACTTC	CASSSPSGGIGGRARYEQYF
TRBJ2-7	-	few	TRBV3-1	TGTGCCAGCAGCCAACGTGGTGAGCAGTACTTC	CASSQRGEQYF
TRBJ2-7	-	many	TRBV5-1	TGCGCCAGCAGCGCGACCGGACACAGCTCCTACGAGCAGTACTTC	CASSATGHSSYEQYF
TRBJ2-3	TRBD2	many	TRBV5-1	TGCGCCAGCAGTTCTAGCGGGAGACACCGCACAGATACGCAGTATTTT	CASSSSGRHRTDTQYF
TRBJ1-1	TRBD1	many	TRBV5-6	TGTGCCAGCAGCGTGGGGGACAGACATAACACTGAAGCTTTCTTT	CASSVGDRHNTEAFF
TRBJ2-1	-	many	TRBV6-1	TGTGCCAGCAGTTTCACGTCCTGGCAGTTCTTC	CASSFTSWQFF
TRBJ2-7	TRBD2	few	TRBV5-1	TGCGCCAGCAGCTTGGAAACTAGCGGGACAACCTACGAGCAGTACTTC	CASSLETSGTTYEQYF
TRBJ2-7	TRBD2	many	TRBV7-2	TGTGCCAGCAGCTTATGGGGGGGGTACGAGCAGTACTTC	CASSLWGGYEQYF
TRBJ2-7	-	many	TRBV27	TGCACCAGCAGTTTATCAGCACAGACCTACGAGCAGTACTTC	CTSSLSAQTYEQYF
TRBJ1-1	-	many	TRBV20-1	TGCAGTGCTAGAGTGCCGGGTGGAAAAGCTTTCTTT	CSARVPGGKAFF
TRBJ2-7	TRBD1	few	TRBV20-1	TGCAGTGCTAGAGAGAGAACAGGGGTTTGGGAGCAGTACTTC	CSARERTGVWEQYF
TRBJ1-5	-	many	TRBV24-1	TGTGCCACCAGTGACCAGAATCAGCCCCAGCATTTT	CATSDQNQPQHF
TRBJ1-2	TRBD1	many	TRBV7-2	TGTGCCAGCAGCCTAGACAGGGGATATGGCTACACCTTC	CASSLDRGYGYTF
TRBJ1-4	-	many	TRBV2	TGTGCCAGCAGAGATCCGGGAGAAATGGAAAAACTGTTTTTT	CASRDPGEMEKLFF
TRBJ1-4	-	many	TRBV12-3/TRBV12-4	TGTGCCAGCAGTCTCGGCGAAAAACTGTTTTTT	CASSLGEKLFF